This TCR beta chain was found in a study of blood T cell repertoires in COVID-19 (dated by TCRdb to 2018 to 2020). Turning to the overall study: Samples from collaborators originated in the United States, Italy and Spain and spanned both the acute and convalescent phases of COVID-19. The prospective study material was composed of cDNA or gDNA derived from T cells, B-cell-depleted T cells, or PBMCs. Subjects who had been exposed to COVID-19, were actively infected with it, or had recovered from it provided the deeply sampled blood TCRbeta repertoires that made up the dataset. The repertoires were released in a freely available public database meant as a resource for research on the immune response to SARS-CoV-2. The samples were drawn from two sources: the first 160 participants of the ongoing ImmuneRACE study, and 1,200 or so subjects contributed by 6 global collaborators. A de-identified subject ID, COVID-19 status, age in years and sex were almost always included in the sample metadata. Where available, HLA class I and class II types were taken from metadata supplied by the sample provider and were not determined by assay-based typing.

The immunoSEQ Assay, a bias-controlled multiplex PCR, was used to amplify TCRbeta CDR3 regions from genomic DNA. In the paper's pipeline: Nucleated cell counts per sample were estimated from amplification of reference gene primers within the assay. Sequence reads were collapsed and filtered to measure the absolute abundance of every unique TCRbeta CDR3 rearrangement. Productive Simpson clonality was computed per sample as the square root of Simpson's diversity index over productive rearrangements. Drawn from immuneACCESS, this table holds only the in-frame rearrangements with V and J called that TCRdb kept. Clones are partly lost; checked studies trace under half to an unresolved V gene and leave the rest unexplained. V and J calls plus clone size are reproduced from that table; the DNA served to infer D and trimming. A total of tens of thousands of clones appear in this sample, under 95% of them only once. The ten largest account for roughly 1.5% of the sample.

The collaborating institutions used their own protocols to collect whole blood in K2EDTA tubes. For TCRbeta analysis, collaborators shipped samples as frozen whole blood, isolated PBMCs, or DNA extracted from either of those sample types. Comments on this clone: What antigen it recognizes has not been identified. No much larger clone is present one base from it, and per-base qualities are unavailable.

General findings and caveats noted by the study authors: The quantity of clinical and demographic metadata differed by source and by participant and was supplied without curation.

V is shortened by 5 bases, J by 4 bases, and the region joining them spans 17 bases. CDR1 and CDR2 (SGHVS, FNYEAQ) derive from the germline V gene. From the cysteine through the phenylalanine, the CDR3 covers 15 amino acids. Just CDR3 DNA is preserved here, 45 bases in frame from base 1. The receptor's source is a human donor in a cohort sampled during active COVID-19. This chain joins TRBV7-6 to TRBJ2-5; D gene: possibly TRBD2, on 7 matching bases. Source material: peripheral blood. The CDR3 region: CASSPLGGRGETQYF. The sequenced DNA is TGTGCCAGCAGCCCCTTGGGGGGGCGGGGAGAGACCCAGTACTTC. With the rest looked up from the reference TRBV7-6 and TRBJ2-5 genes rather than sequenced, the full variable domain is GAGVSQSPRYKVTKRGQDVALRCDPISGHVSLYWYRQALGQGPEFLTYFNYEAQQDKSGLPNDRFSAERPEGSISTLTIQRTEQRDSAMYRCASSPLGGRGETQYFGPGTRLLVL.